One sample yielded the 12 T cell receptor beta chains listed below, sequenced in a study of CD8 T cells in ankylosing spondylitis. One entry per CDR3 protein results from TCRdb running MiXCR on the 5' RACE reads. The sample holds some 250,000 distinct CDR3 sequences, roughly a quarter seen once. Sequencing was carried out using blood, either unsorted or a sorted T cell fraction (not recorded which). The receptors derive from a male donor with ankylosing spondylitis or in good health (not recorded which).

This clonotype was picked up many times. The rearrangement links TRBV5-1 to TRBJ2-2; D may be TRBD2 (7 bases). The CDR3 loop spans 16 amino acids. Germline lookup yields CDR1 SGHRS and CDR2 YFSETQ. V gave up 4 bases and J gave up 2 bases, with 15 bases separating them. DNA for the CDR3: TGCGCCAGCAGCCGGGGGGACACCACAAACACCGGGGAGCTGTTTTTT. Protein: CASSRGDTTNTGELFF.

CDR3 amino acids: CASSYSRSYEQYF. CDR3 nucleotides: TGTGCCAGCAGTTACTCCCGGTCCTACGAGCAGTACTTC. This chain joins TRBV6-5 and TRBJ2-7, with unresolved D. The V gene's germline CDR1 is MNHEY and CDR2 SVGAGI. The CDR3 is made up of 13 amino acids. V was clipped by 0 bases and J by 1 base, with 4 bases between them.

At least ten counts were recorded for this clonotype. The chain has TRBV20-1 and TRBJ2-1; tentatively, D is TRBD1 (6 bases). Germline V gives CDR1 DFQATT, CDR2 SNEGSKA (reference sequence). This CDR3 spans 12 amino acids. V dropped 0 bases and J dropped 10 bases, with 10 bases sitting between them. The CDR3 DNA follows: TGCAGTGCTAGAGATATCAGGGGCGAGCAGTTCTTC. The encoded protein is CSARDIRGEQFF.

This clonotype has just a few counts. The rearrangement uses TRBV20-1 and TRBJ2-3; 9 nucleotides line up with TRBD2. CDR3 length equals 13 residues. From germline, CDR1 is DFQATT and CDR2 SNEGSKA (reference sequence). Trimming cost V 7 bases and J 3 bases; bases outside gene matches: 5. Here the CDR3 DNA reads TGCAGTGTAGGCGGGGGGGTAACAGATACGCAGTATTTT. Its translation is CSVGGGVTDTQYF.

A few counts support this clonotype. This CDR3 is CASSFSRVGNQPQHF. The CDR3 DNA reads as TGTGCCAGCAGTTTTAGCAGGGTTGGCAATCAGCCCCAGCATTTT. V and J are TRBV12-3 or TRBV12-4 and TRBJ1-5, with D maybe TRBD1 (5 bases). The ends were cut back, 3 bases at V and 2 bases at J, with 11 bases in the middle. CDR3 length equals 15 residues.

This clonotype has just a few counts. This chain joins TRBV7-7 and TRBJ2-5; possibly TRBD1 for D (6 bases). The CDR3 spans 13 residues. Trimming left V 4 bases short and J 5 bases short, with 11 bases between. The germline CDR1 and CDR2 sequences are SSHAT and FNYEAQ (reference sequence). DNA of the CDR3: TGTGCCAGCAGCTATACAGGGTGGGAGACCCAGTACTTC. This translates into CASSYTGWETQYF.

This clonotype was seen many times. The rearrangement uses TRBV7-9 and TRBJ2-7; 8 bases are a match to TRBD1. Per the germline V gene, CDR1 is SEHNR and CDR2 is FQNEAQ (reference sequence). This CDR3 contains 16 residues. Trimming took 5 bases from V and 1 from J; bases not matched to a gene: 10. CDR3 nucleotide sequence: TGTGCCAGCAGCCAACCCAGGGGGCGATCATCCTACGAGCAGTACTTC. The encoded protein is CASSQPRGRSSYEQYF.

This clonotype appeared a few times. The V and J genes are TRBV20-1 and TRBJ2-5; TRBD2 might be the D (5 bases). Germline V gene sequence: CDR1 DFQATT, CDR2 SNEGSKA (reference sequence). V was cut by 6 bases and J by 2 bases, with 13 bases left in between. This CDR3 spans 13 amino acids. CDR3: CSAPQGSQETQYF. The CDR3 nucleotides are TGCAGTGCGCCCCAAGGGAGTCAAGAGACCCAGTACTTC.

A few counts support this clonotype. The CDR3 DNA follows: TGTGCCAGCAGTTTTGTTTCGACAGGGAGGAATGAGCAGTTCTTC. It specifies CASSFVSTGRNEQFF. The rearrangement uses TRBV12-3 or TRBV12-4 and TRBJ2-1; D possibly corresponds to TRBD1 (7 bases). Trimming removed 3 bases at V and 7 bases at J, with 16 bases between. The CDR3 extends over 15 amino acids.

V and J are TRBV25-1 and TRBJ2-7; TRBD1 aligns across 7 bases. V shed 5 bases and J 4 bases; nucleotides not matched to a gene: 8. This CDR3 comprises 14 residues. Germline assignment: CDR1 MGHDK and CDR2 SYGVNS. DNA for the CDR3: TGTGCCAGCAGTAGACAGGGCACAAGGTACGAGCAGTACTTC. Residues: CASSRQGTRYEQYF.

There are many counts of this clonotype. The gene calls are TRBV29-1 and TRBJ2-5, with TRBD1 as a possible D gene (6 bases). CDR3 length equals 11 residues. The germline gives CDR1 SQVTM, CDR2 ANQGSEA. Trimming took off 6 bases at V and 6 bases at J, with 11 bases between the two ends. The CDR3 is CSVDRAKTQYF. CDR3 DNA sequence: TGCAGCGTGGACAGAGCTAAGACCCAGTACTTC.

In this sample, this clonotype turned up a few times. This chain connects TRBV7-3 to TRBJ2-5; 12 nucleotides align to TRBD2. The trim removed 3 bases at V and 4 bases at J, leaving 3 bases unmatched. Germline loops: CDR1 SGHTA, CDR2 FQGTGA. The CDR3 is 15 residues long. CDR3 sequence: CASSLTTSGGETQYF. In nucleotides, the CDR3 is TGTGCCAGCAGCTTGACGACTAGCGGGGGAGAGACCCAGTACTTC.